Following are 20 T cell receptor beta chains from one sample sequenced in a study of human T cells and chemical hapten exposure. Time point here: patch test 1, 2 weeks after DPC sensitization. Described treatment: therapeutic diphenylcyclopropenone sensitization with weekly scalp DPC. TCRdb processed the RACE reads anew with MiXCR; each CDR3 protein has one entry. The sample shows some 200,000 distinct CDR3 sequences, 20% to 25% of them seen only once. The sample here was whole blood, taken in connection with sensitization to the hapten diphenylcyclopropenone (DPC). These receptors came from a woman in her 50s with alopecia areata. Some clones in this sample may be carry-over from other donors' samples.

In this sample, this clonotype turned up a few times. The V gene is TRBV29-1, the J gene TRBJ1-1, with D perhaps TRBD1 (5 bases). The germline V and J ends were trimmed by 5 bases and 1 base, with 11 bases remaining between them. The germline gives CDR1 SQVTM, CDR2 ANQGSEA. This CDR3 has 13 residues. The CDR3 here is CSVKGIANTEAFF. The DNA for the CDR3 is TGCAGCGTTAAGGGGATCGCGAACACTGAAGCTTTCTTT.

This chain joins TRBV6-6 and TRBJ1-1; 7 nucleotides agree with TRBD1. Germline CDR1 reads MNHNY; CDR2 reads SVGAGI (reference sequence). The V segment lost 0 bases and the J segment 2 bases; nucleotides outside the gene matches: 6. The CDR3 length is 16 residues. The CDR3 DNA reads TGTGCCAGCAGTTACTCGAGGGGGCGTCGAAACACTGAAGCTTTCTTT. It specifies CASSYSRGRRNTEAFF.

The V call is TRBV30, the J call TRBJ2-1; D is unresolved. Germline CDR1 and CDR2: GTSNPN and SVGIG (reference sequence). This CDR3 comprises 11 residues. V dropped 3 bases and J dropped 15 bases, with 15 bases sitting between them. CDR3 coding DNA: TGTGCCTGGAGCAGGATGTTCGAGATGTTCTTC. As protein: CAWSRMFEMFF.

This clonotype showed up just a few times. The gene calls are TRBV29-1 and TRBJ1-2; D gene unclear. The V end lost 2 bases, the J end lost 3 bases, and 7 bases lay between the germline ends. In germline, CDR1 is SQVTM, CDR2 ANQGSEA. This CDR3 contains 12 residues. The CDR3, as DNA: TGCAGCGTTGAATTAGGCGACTATGGCTACACCTTC. As protein: CSVELGDYGYTF.

A word on this clonotype: At one boundary the junction diverges from the germline segment, which might be a read error. This chain joins TRBV4-2 and TRBJ1-2; no reliable D call. Germline-derived CDR1 and CDR2 are LGHNA and YNFKEQ. The length of the CDR3 is 17 residues. For the CDR3, the DNA is TGTGCCGGCAGCCAAGATGGAGGGAGAAGCCCCCCTTTTGGCTACACCTTC. Translating it yields CAGSQDGGRSPPFGYTF.

For this clonotype: One junction end disagrees with the germline gene, perhaps due to a read error. CDR3 residues: CASSLRRAAGELF. The CDR3 DNA reads as TGTGCCAGCAGCTTGAGGCGGGCAGCGGGAGAACTCTTC. J is TRBJ2-1 and V is TRBV7-9, with 8 bases matching TRBD2. Germline CDR1 is SEHNR and CDR2 is FQNEAQ (reference sequence). The CDR3 consists of 13 residues.

V is TRBV4-2 and J is TRBJ1-2; possible D gene TRBD1, 6 bases. Germline V gene lookup returns CDR1 LGHNA and CDR2 YNFKEQ. The V end lost 3 bases, the J end lost 0 bases, and 11 bases lay between the germline ends. The CDR3 has 15 residues. The CDR3 region is CASSQTTGTNYGYTF. The CDR3 nucleotides are TGTGCCAGCAGCCAGACGACAGGCACTAACTATGGCTACACCTTC.

V is TRBV27 and J is TRBJ2-2; a possible D gene is TRBD1 (6 bases). The CDR3 consists of 14 residues. In germline, CDR1 is MNHEY, CDR2 SMNVEV (reference sequence). V gave up 4 bases and J gave up 3 bases, with 9 bases separating them. CDR3 loop: CASSSHRDTGELFF. The CDR3 DNA follows: TGTGCCAGCAGTTCTCACAGGGACACCGGGGAGCTGTTTTTT.

This clonotype was counted between two and nine times. The chain employs TRBV9 and TRBJ2-3; TRBD2 aligns across 12 bases. Germline V gene data show CDR1 as SGDLS and CDR2 as YYNGEE. Germline trimming cut 3 bases from V and 4 bases from J; bases unmatched to any gene: 9. The CDR3 has 17 amino acids. This CDR3 reads CASSALLAGGGADTQYF. CDR3 bases: TGTGCCAGCAGCGCGCTACTAGCGGGAGGAGGTGCAGATACGCAGTATTTT.

Only a few counts were recorded for this clonotype. V gene TRBV5-6 combines with J gene TRBJ2-1; D unclear. Trimming cost V 5 bases and J 9 bases, with 15 bases left between them. This CDR3 has 13 amino acids. The germline V gene has CDR1 SGHDT and CDR2 YYEEEE. This CDR3 reads CASRLVVIGEQFF. CDR3 coding DNA: TGTGCCAGCAGACTGGTTGTGATCGGTGAGCAGTTCTTC.

This clonotype was counted at least ten times. The rearrangement uses TRBV20-1 and TRBJ2-1; D call uncertain. The CDR3 loop spans 14 amino acids. The germline CDR1 and CDR2 sequences are DFQATT and SNEGSKA (reference sequence). The germline V and J ends were trimmed by 3 bases and 2 bases, with 11 bases remaining between them. CDR3 DNA: TGCAGTGCTAGCCGTTCCGCTGCCTACAATGAGCAGTTCTTC. Its translation is CSASRSAAYNEQFF.

The chain recombines TRBV6-5 with TRBJ2-5; the D gene is possibly TRBD1 (6 bases). The V end was cut by 6 bases, the J end by 2 bases, with 16 bases between. The CDR3 extends over 15 amino acids. Germline V lookup: CDR1 MNHEY, CDR2 SVGAGI. Written as DNA, the CDR3 is TGTGCCAGCAGATACCTGGCTCAGGGGCAAGAGACCCAGTACTTC. Protein: CASRYLAQGQETQYF.

By sample fraction, this clonotype is large. The chain links TRBV7-2 to TRBJ2-5; D is unresolved. V dropped 5 bases and J dropped 5 bases, with 12 bases sitting between them. There are 13 residues in the CDR3. Per the germline V gene, CDR1 is SGHTA and CDR2 is FQGNSA. The CDR3 loop reads CASSPPGRETQYF. DNA of the CDR3: TGTGCCAGCAGCCCACCCGGTCGGGAGACCCAGTACTTC.

This clonotype was counted between two and nine times. The chain combines TRBV10-3 with TRBJ1-4, with D possibly matching TRBD1 (6 bases). V gave up 4 bases and J gave up 7 bases, with 13 bases separating them. CDR1 is ENHRY and CDR2 is SYGVKD in the germline V gene. This CDR3 comprises 14 residues. The CDR3, as DNA: TGTGCCATCAGTGTCGGGCAGGGGAGTGAAAAACTGTTTTTT. Translation gives CAISVGQGSEKLFF.

This clonotype was found a few times. The rearrangement links TRBV20-1 to TRBJ2-3, with D tentatively TRBD2 (6 bases). The CDR3 extends over 15 amino acids. Per the germline V gene, CDR1 is DFQATT and CDR2 is SNEGSKA (reference sequence). The V end lost 2 bases, the J end lost 1 base, and 13 bases lay between the germline ends. CDR3 loop: CSARRSASGTDTQYF. The CDR3 DNA sequence: TGCAGTGCTAGACGGTCGGCTAGCGGCACAGATACGCAGTATTTT.

This clonotype appeared a few times. The V and J genes are TRBV11-2 and TRBJ2-1, with 12 nucleotides matching TRBD2. The CDR3 is 15 residues long. V gave up 5 bases and J gave up 12 bases; unmatched junction bases: 11. The germline V gene encodes CDR1 SGHAT and CDR2 FQNNGV. The CDR3 DNA sequence: TGTGCCAGCAGCCCCCGGACTAGCGGGACCTCAGGGCAGTTCTTC. It translates to CASSPRTSGTSGQFF.

This clonotype was counted between two and nine times. CDR3: CSARYMAHEQYF. The CDR3 nucleotides are TGCAGTGCTAGGTACATGGCCCACGAGCAGTACTTC. J is TRBJ2-7 and V is TRBV20-1; D call uncertain. Trimming shortened V by 3 bases and J by 5 bases, and 11 bases separated the two germline ends. The germline gives CDR1 DFQATT, CDR2 SNEGSKA (reference sequence). The CDR3 extends over 12 amino acids.

This clonotype was seen ten or more times. The chain combines TRBV7-9 with TRBJ1-6, with 8 bases lining up with TRBD1. CDR3 length equals 15 residues. Germline-derived CDR1 and CDR2 are SEHNR and FQNEAQ (reference sequence). J gave up 8 bases and V 2 bases, and 5 bases lay outside the gene matches. This CDR3 reads CASSLRTGMDSPLHF. The DNA of the CDR3 is TGTGCCAGCAGCTTAAGGACAGGGATGGATTCACCCCTCCACTTT.

The count of this clonotype is one. CDR3 nucleotides: TGTGCCAGCAGTACAAATGTAGGGGCCGGGGAGCTGTTTTTT. Encoded protein: CASSTNVGAGELFF. J is TRBJ2-2 and V is TRBV11-1; TRBD1 is a possible D gene (5 bases). Germline CDR1 is SGHAT and CDR2 is FQDESV (reference sequence). The CDR3 length is 14 residues. V dropped 6 bases and J dropped 6 bases, with 14 bases sitting between them.

This clonotype was recorded at least ten times. The chain is built from TRBV29-1 and TRBJ2-1; D is uncertain. Trimming took 4 bases from V and 7 from J, leaving 14 bases between them. The V gene's germline CDR1 is SQVTM and CDR2 ANQGSEA. The CDR3 has 13 amino acids. The CDR3 coding sequence is TGCAGCGTTGCCGCGGTACCGCGTAATGAGCAGTTCTTC. Protein sequence: CSVAAVPRNEQFF.